The 10 T cell receptor beta chains given below trace back to one sample, sequenced in a study of cytomegalovirus exposure and HLA in healthy donors (dated 2017 in TCRdb). The library was prepared using the immunoSEQ multiplex PCR assay. For the multiplex PCR, a mixture combining 60 forward primers for TCR Vbeta segments and 13 reverse primers for TCR Jbeta segments was used. The table comes from immuneACCESS by way of TCRdb, which keeps in-frame sequences with V and J called. Part of the clones is missing from these tables; in studies checked, under half for an unresolved V gene and the rest for unknown reasons. The sample table shows 180,000 or so clones, and around 80% are seen once. Of the sample, about 4% falls within the top ten clones. Sequencing was carried out using PBMCs. The receptors stem from a woman aged 55-75 years in good health and CMV-seropositive.

The chain links TRBV5-1 to TRBJ2-3; tentatively, D is TRBD1 (5 bases). Trimming pared 3 bases from V and 4 bases from J, leaving 12 bases between. The germline V gene encodes CDR1 SGHRS and CDR2 YFSETQ. The CDR3 has 14 amino acids. CDR3 sequence (DNA): TGCGCCAGCAGCTGGGAAAGGGGTGCAGATACGCAGTATTTT. It codes for CASSWERGADTQYF. Filled out from reference TRBV5-1 and TRBJ2-3, the complete variable domain reads KAGVTQTPRYLIKTRGQQVTLSCSPISGHRSVSWYQQTPGQGLQFLFEYFSETQRNKGNFPGRFSGRQFSNSRSEMNVSTLELGDSALYLCASSWERGADTQYFGPGTRLTVL.

The rearrangement joins TRBV7-8 to TRBJ2-7; 12 bases line up with TRBD2. J gave up 1 base and V 5 bases, and 15 bases lay outside the gene matches. CDR3 length equals 19 residues. Per the germline V gene, CDR1 is SGHVS and CDR2 is FQNEAQ. Written as DNA, the CDR3 is TGTGCCAGCAGCAACGACCGCCTCAGACTAGCGGGAGCGTCCTACGAGCAGTACTTC. Protein product: CASSNDRLRLAGASYEQYF.

The CDR3 bases are TGTGCCAGCAGCTTCTATACAGGGATGGGGGACGAGCAGTACTTC. It specifies CASSFYTGMGDEQYF. The V gene is TRBV7-9, the J gene TRBJ2-7; possibly TRBD1 for D (6 bases). Germline lookup yields CDR1 SEHNR and CDR2 FQNEAQ (reference sequence). V was pared by 3 bases and J by 5 bases, with 17 bases between. This CDR3 has 15 amino acids.

The rearrangement joins TRBV7-2 to TRBJ1-5, with 8 bases matching TRBD1. V lost 6 bases, J lost 6 bases, and 10 bases stayed unmatched. CDR1 is SGHTA, CDR2 FQGNSA, per germline. The CDR3 length is 15 residues. This CDR3 reads CASSFTGGYSQPQHF. The CDR3 coding sequence is TGTGCCAGCAGTTTCACAGGGGGTTACAGTCAGCCCCAGCATTTT.

The rearrangement links TRBV4-1 to TRBJ2-1; D gene uncertain. The CDR3 contains 12 residues. CDR1 MGHRA and CDR2 YSYEKL come from the germline V gene. V lost 0 bases to trimming and J lost 9 bases, with 6 bases between them. Here the CDR3 reads CASSQDIGEQFF. The CDR3 region has the DNA TGCGCCAGCAGCCAAGATATCGGTGAGCAGTTCTTC.

This rearrangement joins TRBV30 to TRBJ1-4; 7 bases match TRBD1. The CDR3 length is 13 residues. Losses at the gene ends were 5 bases for V and 7 bases for J; bases not matched to a gene: 7. From germline, CDR1 is GTSNPN and CDR2 SVGIG (reference sequence). The CDR3 reads CAWVGQPGEKLFF. CDR3 DNA: TGTGCCTGGGTGGGACAGCCTGGTGAAAAACTGTTTTTT. The complete variable domain, with remaining parts taken from reference TRBV30 and TRBJ1-4, reads SQTIHQWPATLVQPVGSPLSLECTVEGTSNPNLYWYRQAAGRGLQLLFYSVGIGQISSEVPQNLSASRPQDRQFILSSKKLLLSDSGFYLCAWVGQPGEKLFFGSGTQLSVL.

The chain carries TRBV6-6 and TRBJ2-7, with 8 nucleotides matching TRBD1. Germline assignment: CDR1 MNHNY and CDR2 SVGAGI (reference sequence). CDR3 length: 14 amino acids. The V and J ends lost 4 bases and 4 bases, in that order; junction bases with no gene match: 6. The CDR3 DNA follows: TGTGCCAGCAGTTTTCCAGGGGGCTGGTACGAGCAGTACTTC. Translation gives CASSFPGGWYEQYF.

This clone was counted a few times. This chain joins TRBV7-3 and TRBJ2-1, with D maybe TRBD1 (5 bases). The CDR3 is made up of 12 amino acids. Germline V gives CDR1 SGHTA, CDR2 FQGTGA. V was pared by 4 bases and J by 9 bases, with 10 bases between. This CDR3 is CASSSTGGEQFF. The CDR3 nucleotides are TGTGCCAGCAGCTCTACAGGTGGTGAGCAGTTCTTC.

This clone was counted a single time. The same CDR3 can be traced to other DNA sequences in this sample. The J gene is TRBJ2-3, the V gene TRBV28, with TRBD1 matching 8 bases. Losses at the gene ends were 5 bases for V and 1 base for J; bases not matched to a gene: 5. The CDR3 is made up of 15 amino acids. From germline, CDR1 is MDHEN and CDR2 SYDVKM. Here the CDR3 DNA reads TGTGCCAGCAGTACCCCGGGACAGGGCACAGATACGCAGTATTTT. This gives the protein CASSTPGQGTDTQYF.

The chain has TRBV19 and TRBJ2-7; D might be TRBD1 (6 bases). Germline V gives CDR1 LNHDA, CDR2 SQIVND (reference sequence). CDR3 length equals 14 residues. Trimming shortened V by 6 bases and J by 3 bases, and 15 bases separated the two germline ends. DNA of the CDR3: TGTGCCAGTAGCCGGGACACGGGCTTCTACGAGCAGTACTTC. Translation gives CASSRDTGFYEQYF.